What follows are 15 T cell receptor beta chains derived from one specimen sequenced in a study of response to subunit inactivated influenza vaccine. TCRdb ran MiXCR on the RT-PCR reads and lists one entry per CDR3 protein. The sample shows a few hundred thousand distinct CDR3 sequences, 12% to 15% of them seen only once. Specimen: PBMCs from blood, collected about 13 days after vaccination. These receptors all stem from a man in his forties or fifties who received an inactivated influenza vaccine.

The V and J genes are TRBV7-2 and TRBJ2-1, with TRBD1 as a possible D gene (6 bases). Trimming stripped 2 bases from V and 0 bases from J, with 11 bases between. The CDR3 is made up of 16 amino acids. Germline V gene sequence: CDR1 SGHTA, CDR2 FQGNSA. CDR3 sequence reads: CASSLRGQSSYNEQFF. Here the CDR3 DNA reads TGTGCCAGCAGCTTAAGGGGACAAAGCTCCTACAATGAGCAGTTCTTC.

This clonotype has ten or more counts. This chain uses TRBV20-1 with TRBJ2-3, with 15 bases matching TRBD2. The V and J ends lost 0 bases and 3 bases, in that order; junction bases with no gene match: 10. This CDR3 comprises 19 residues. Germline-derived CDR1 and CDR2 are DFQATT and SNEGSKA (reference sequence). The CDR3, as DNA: TGCAGTGCTAGAGATTTTTCAGGACTAGCGGGGGGGCTTACAGATACGCAGTATTTT. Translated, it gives CSARDFSGLAGGLTDTQYF.

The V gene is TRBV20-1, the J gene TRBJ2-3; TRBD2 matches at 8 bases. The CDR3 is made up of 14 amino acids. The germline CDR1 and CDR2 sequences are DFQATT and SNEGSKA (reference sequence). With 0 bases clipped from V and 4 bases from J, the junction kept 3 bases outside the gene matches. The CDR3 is CSARDSGIADTQYF. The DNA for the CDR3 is TGCAGTGCTAGAGATAGCGGGATAGCAGATACGCAGTATTTT.

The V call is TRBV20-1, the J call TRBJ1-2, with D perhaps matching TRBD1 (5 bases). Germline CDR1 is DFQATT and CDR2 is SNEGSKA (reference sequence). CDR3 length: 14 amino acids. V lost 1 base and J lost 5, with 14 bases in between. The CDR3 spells CSARVGGARYGYTF. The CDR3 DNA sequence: TGCAGTGCTAGAGTAGGAGGGGCTCGGTATGGCTACACCTTC.

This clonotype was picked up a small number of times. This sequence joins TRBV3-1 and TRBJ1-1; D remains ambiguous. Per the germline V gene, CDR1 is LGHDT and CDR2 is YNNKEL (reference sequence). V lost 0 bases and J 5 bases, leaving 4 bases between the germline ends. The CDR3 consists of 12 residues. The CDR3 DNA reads TGTGCCAGCAGCCAAGAGGGGACTGAAGCTTTCTTT. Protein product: CASSQEGTEAFF. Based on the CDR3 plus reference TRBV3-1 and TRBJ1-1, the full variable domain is DTAVSQTPKYLVTQMGNDKSIKCEQNLGHDTMYWYKQDSKKFLKIMFSYNNKELIINETVPNRFSPKSPDKAHLNLHINSLELGDSAVYFCASSQEGTEAFFGQGTRLTVV.

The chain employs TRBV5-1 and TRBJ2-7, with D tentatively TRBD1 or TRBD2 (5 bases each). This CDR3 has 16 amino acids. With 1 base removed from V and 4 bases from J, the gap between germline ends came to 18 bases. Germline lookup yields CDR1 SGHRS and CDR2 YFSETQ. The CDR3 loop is CASSLNPGLAAYEQYF. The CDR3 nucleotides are TGCGCCAGCAGCTTGAACCCGGGGCTAGCCGCATACGAGCAGTACTTC.

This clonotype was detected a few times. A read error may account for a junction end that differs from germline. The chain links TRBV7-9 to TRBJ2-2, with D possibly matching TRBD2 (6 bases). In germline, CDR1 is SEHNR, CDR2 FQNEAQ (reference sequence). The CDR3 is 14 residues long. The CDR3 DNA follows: TGTGCGAGCAAGTGGGACTCATACACCGGGGAGCTGTTTTTT. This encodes CASKWDSYTGELFF. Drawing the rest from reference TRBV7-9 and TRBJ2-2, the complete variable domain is DTGVSQNPRHKITKRGQNVTFRCDPISEHNRLYWYRQTLGQGPEFLTYFQNEAQLEKSRLLSDRFSAERPKGSFSTLEIQRTEQGDSAMYLCASKWDSYTGELFFGEGSRLTVL.

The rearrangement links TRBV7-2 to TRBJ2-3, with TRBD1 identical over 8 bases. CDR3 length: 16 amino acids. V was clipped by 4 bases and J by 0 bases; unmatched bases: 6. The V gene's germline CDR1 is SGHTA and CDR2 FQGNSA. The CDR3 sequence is CASSSYRGSSTDTQYF. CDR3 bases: TGTGCCAGCAGCTCCTACAGGGGGTCCAGCACAGATACGCAGTATTTT.

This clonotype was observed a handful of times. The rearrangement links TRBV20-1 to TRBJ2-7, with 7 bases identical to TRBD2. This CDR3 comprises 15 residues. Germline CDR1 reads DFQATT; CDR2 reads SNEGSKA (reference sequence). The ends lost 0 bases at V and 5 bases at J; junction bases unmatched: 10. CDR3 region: CSARDDRRESDEQYF. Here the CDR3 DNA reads TGCAGTGCTAGAGATGATAGGCGGGAGTCGGACGAGCAGTACTTC.

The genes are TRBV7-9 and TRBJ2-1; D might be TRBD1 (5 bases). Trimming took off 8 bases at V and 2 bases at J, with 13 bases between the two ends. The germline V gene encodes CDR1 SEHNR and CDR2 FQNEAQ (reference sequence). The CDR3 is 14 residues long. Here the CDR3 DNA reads TGTGCCAGCGAGGAAAAGGGGACCTACAATGAGCAGTTCTTC. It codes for CASEEKGTYNEQFF.

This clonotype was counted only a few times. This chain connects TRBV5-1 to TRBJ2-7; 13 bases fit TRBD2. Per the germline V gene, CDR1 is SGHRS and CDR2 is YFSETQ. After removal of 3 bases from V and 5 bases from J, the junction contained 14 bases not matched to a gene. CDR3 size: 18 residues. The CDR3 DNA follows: TGCGCCAGCAGCTACGCCCTGAAACTAGCGGGAGGGCCCCACGAGCAGTACTTC. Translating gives CASSYALKLAGGPHEQYF.

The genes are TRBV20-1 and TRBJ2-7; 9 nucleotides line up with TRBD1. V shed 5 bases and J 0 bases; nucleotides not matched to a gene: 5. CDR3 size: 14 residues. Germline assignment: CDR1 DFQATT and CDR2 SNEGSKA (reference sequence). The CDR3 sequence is CSAGGTGSSYEQYF. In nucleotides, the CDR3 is TGCAGTGCTGGAGGGACAGGGAGCTCCTACGAGCAGTACTTC.

The CDR3 coding sequence is TGTGCCAGCCAGGCGGGTGAGCAGTTCTTC. Translation gives CASQAGEQFF. The genes are TRBV25-1 and TRBJ2-1, with D perhaps TRBD2 (5 bases). The CDR3 loop spans 10 amino acids. The ends were cut back, 8 bases at V and 9 bases at J, with 8 bases in the middle. In germline, CDR1 is MGHDK, CDR2 SYGVNS.

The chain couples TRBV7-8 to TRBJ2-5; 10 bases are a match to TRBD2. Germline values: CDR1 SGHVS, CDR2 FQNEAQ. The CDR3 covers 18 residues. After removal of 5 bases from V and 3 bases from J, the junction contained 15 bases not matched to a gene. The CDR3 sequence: CASSLKWSGRAGEETQYF. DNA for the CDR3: TGTGCCAGCAGCCTTAAGTGGAGCGGGAGGGCCGGGGAAGAGACCCAGTACTTC.

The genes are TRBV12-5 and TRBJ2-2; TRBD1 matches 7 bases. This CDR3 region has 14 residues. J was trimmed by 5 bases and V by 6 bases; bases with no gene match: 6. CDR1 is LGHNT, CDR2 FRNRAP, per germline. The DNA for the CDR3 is TGTGCTAGTGGCCGGGACAGCCCAACCGGGGAGCTGTTTTTT. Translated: CASGRDSPTGELFF. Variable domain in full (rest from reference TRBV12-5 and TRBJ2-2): DARVTQTPRHKVTEMGQEVTMRCQPILGHNTVFWYRQTMMQGLELLAYFRNRAPLDDSGMPKDRFSAEMPDATLATLKIQPSEPRDSAVYFCASGRDSPTGELFFGEGSRLTVL.